These 29 T cell receptor beta chains came from one sample sequenced in a study of monozygotic twins with inflammatory bowel disease. For each CDR3 protein, TCRdb gives one entry from its re-call of the 5' RACE reads, without DNA. This table holds about 210,000 distinct CDR3 sequences. The specimen sequenced was blood. These receptor sequences come from a human donor with ulcerative colitis or Crohn's disease, or a healthy co-twin of an affected twin (not recorded which).

V is TRBV13 and J is TRBJ1-2; TCRdb calls TRBD1, which cannot be checked without DNA. Germline lookup yields CDR1 PRHDT and CDR2 FYEKMQ (reference sequence). The CDR3 runs 17 residues. CDR3 in amino acids: CASSLRGATGRGRGYTF. The variable domain in full, with the rest retrieved from reference TRBV13 and TRBJ1-2, is AAGVIQSPRHLIKEKRETATLKCYPIPRHDTVYWYQQGPGQDPQFLISFYEKMQSDKGSIPDRFSAQQFSDYHSELNMSSLELGDSALYFCASSLRGATGRGRGYTFGSGTRLTVV.

J is TRBJ2-2 and V is TRBV19; TCRdb's assignment of TRBD2 cannot be checked, as there is no DNA. Germline V lookup: CDR1 LNHDA, CDR2 SQIVND (reference sequence). This CDR3 is built from 13 residues. CDR3 sequence reads: CASSTDYTGELFF. The whole variable domain, remainder taken from reference TRBV19 and TRBJ2-2, is DGGITQSPKYLFRKEGQNVTLSCEQNLNHDAMYWYRQDPGQGLRLIYYSQIVNDFQKGDIAEGYSVSREKKESFPLTVTSAQKNPTAFYLCASSTDYTGELFFGEGSRLTVL.

The V gene is TRBV27, the J gene TRBJ2-1; TCRdb picks TRBD2, but there is no DNA to check that call. The V gene's germline CDR1 is MNHEY and CDR2 SMNVEV (reference sequence). The CDR3 length is 14 residues. CDR3 in amino acids: CASSFGRDYNEQFF.

The genes are TRBV2 and TRBJ2-3; absent DNA, TCRdb's TRBD1 call cannot be checked. The germline CDR1 and CDR2 sequences are SNHLY and FYNNEI. The CDR3 loop spans 12 amino acids. The CDR3 protein is CASSTGSDTQYF.

The chain combines TRBV29-1 with TRBJ1-1. The CDR3 totals 12 residues. The germline V gene encodes CDR1 SQVTM and CDR2 ANQGSEA. CDR3 region: CSVEEMDREAFF.

The V call is TRBV20-1, the J call TRBJ2-3; TCRdb gives TRBD1 as the D gene, but with no DNA this cannot be confirmed. The CDR3 consists of 15 residues. Germline assignment: CDR1 DFQATT and CDR2 SNEGSKA (reference sequence). CDR3 sequence reads: CSATQSYRVQGTQYF.

The V call is TRBV11-2, the J call TRBJ1-4; the D call of TRBD1 rests on TCRdb alone, since no DNA is present to check it. Germline values: CDR1 SGHAT, CDR2 FQNNGV. The CDR3 is made up of 14 amino acids. CDR3 protein: CASSLVGTGEKLFF.

The V and J genes are TRBV2 and TRBJ2-1. This CDR3 contains 17 residues. Germline-derived CDR1 and CDR2 are SNHLY and FYNNEI. CDR3 sequence: CASSEAGQVDPYNEQFF.

The rearrangement uses TRBV14 and TRBJ1-5. This CDR3 is built from 13 residues. Germline CDR1 reads SGHDN; CDR2 reads FVKESK. Here the CDR3 reads CASSLQTNQPQHF.

The V and J genes are TRBV10-1 and TRBJ2-5; the D call from TCRdb, TRBD1, cannot be confirmed without DNA. The CDR3 totals 15 residues. CDR1 is WNHNN, CDR2 SYGVQD, per germline (reference sequence). CDR3 protein: CASSKSGTDQETQYF.

V gene TRBV27 combines with J gene TRBJ1-1; TCRdb's D call, TRBD1, is unchecked because there is no DNA. Per germline, CDR1 MNHEY and CDR2 SMNVEV (reference sequence). This CDR3 has 13 amino acids. CDR3 sequence: CASLGQGKAEAFF.

The gene calls are TRBV6-4 and TRBJ2-7; as DNA is missing, the TRBD2 call by TCRdb cannot be tested. The CDR3 is made up of 13 amino acids. Germline V gives CDR1 MRHNA, CDR2 SNTAGT. CDR3 residues: CASSDSTSGEQYF.

J is TRBJ1-3 and V is TRBV14. Germline V gene data show CDR1 as SGHDN and CDR2 as FVKESK. The CDR3 is 17 residues long. The chain's CDR3 is CASSQDAWDYSGNTIYF.

The V and J genes are TRBV6-5 and TRBJ1-3; no DNA is available, so the TRBD1 call from TCRdb remains unchecked. This CDR3 has 16 residues. Germline lookup yields CDR1 MNHEY and CDR2 SVGAGI. CDR3 sequence reads: CASSYSQGATGNTIYF.

The chain links TRBV11-2 to TRBJ1-2. This CDR3 has 12 amino acids. Germline V gene lookup returns CDR1 SGHAT and CDR2 FQNNGV. The CDR3 sequence is CASSSRLYGYTF.

The chain uses TRBV10-3 and TRBJ2-5; checking the TCRdb D call of TRBD1 is not possible without DNA. The germline CDR1 and CDR2 sequences are ENHRY and SYGVKD. The CDR3 totals 13 residues. The CDR3 sequence is CAVSPAGQETQYF.

The chain links TRBV3-1 to TRBJ2-3; the TCRdb D gene call, TRBD2, has no DNA to confirm it. This CDR3 contains 15 residues. Germline assignment: CDR1 LGHDT and CDR2 YNNKEL (reference sequence). The CDR3 sequence is CASSLSSVGTDTQYF.

The chain carries TRBV5-1 and TRBJ2-7. The germline V gene encodes CDR1 SGHRS and CDR2 YFSETQ. The CDR3 sequence is 14 residues long. CDR3 residues: CASSLNFEVYEQYF.

The chain carries TRBV5-1 and TRBJ1-5; TCRdb indicates TRBD1, and absent DNA this call remains unverified. The CDR3 consists of 14 residues. Germline V gene lookup returns CDR1 SGHRS and CDR2 YFSETQ. The CDR3 sequence is CASSLARAPPQWHF.

This chain connects TRBV15 to TRBJ2-3. This CDR3 region has 15 residues. Germline V lookup: CDR1 LNHNV, CDR2 YYDKDF (reference sequence). Here the CDR3 reads CATSRGRTRTDTQYF.

Here the CDR3 reads CASSSFPRGGSNTEAFF. The chain combines TRBV7-2 with TRBJ1-1; the D gene TCRdb calls, TRBD1, cannot be checked with no DNA. The CDR3 spans 17 residues. Per the germline V gene, CDR1 is SGHTA and CDR2 is FQGNSA.

The chain joins TRBV11-2 to TRBJ1-2. The CDR3 has 15 residues. Germline loops: CDR1 SGHAT, CDR2 FQNNGV. This CDR3 reads CASSPSGVHNYGYTF.

This chain joins TRBV3-1 and TRBJ2-7; there is no DNA to check the TCRdb D call of TRBD1. This CDR3 is 14 amino acids long. Germline V CDR1 and CDR2: LGHDT, YNNKEL (reference sequence). CDR3: CASSLQGVGYEQYF.

The gene calls are TRBV12-3 or TRBV12-4 and TRBJ1-1; TCRdb proposes TRBD1, but this gene call is untestable without DNA. The CDR3 spans 16 residues. The CDR3: CASTLSTGGKLTEAFF.

The chain combines TRBV5-1 with TRBJ2-5; absent DNA, TCRdb's TRBD2 call cannot be checked. The CDR3 loop spans 12 amino acids. The germline V gene has CDR1 SGHRS and CDR2 YFSETQ. The CDR3: CASSLDEGTQYF.

CDR3 sequence reads: CASSETAGDTGELFF. The chain combines TRBV7-7 with TRBJ2-2; the TRBD1 assignment by TCRdb is unverifiable without DNA. The CDR3 is 15 amino acids. Looked up from germline, CDR1 is SSHAT and CDR2 is FNYEAQ (reference sequence).

CDR3: CASSLEGTETQYF. The gene calls are TRBV5-6 and TRBJ2-5; TCRdb gives TRBD1 as the D gene, but with no DNA this cannot be confirmed. Looked up from germline, CDR1 is SGHDT and CDR2 is YYEEEE. CDR3 size: 13 residues.

The genes are TRBV20-1 and TRBJ2-2; TCRdb's assignment of TRBD1 cannot be checked, as there is no DNA. The germline V gene has CDR1 DFQATT and CDR2 SNEGSKA (reference sequence). The CDR3 contains 14 residues. The CDR3 sequence: CSVAGYYRTGELFF.

The chain's CDR3 is CASSLSGQDNSPLHF. The chain recombines TRBV5-1 with TRBJ1-6; there is no DNA to check the TCRdb D call of TRBD1. This CDR3 is 15 amino acids long. Germline values: CDR1 SGHRS, CDR2 YFSETQ. Looking up the rest from reference TRBV5-1 and TRBJ1-6 gives the full variable domain: KAGVTQTPRYLIKTRGQQVTLSCSPISGHRSVSWYQQTPGQGLQFLFEYFSETQRNKGNFPGRFSGRQFSNSRSEMNVSTLELGDSALYLCASSLSGQDNSPLHFGNGTRLTVT.